This T cell receptor beta chain appears in the sequencing data of a study of cytomegalovirus exposure and HLA in healthy donors. About the research overall: Of the donors genotyped, approximately 400 in all, 80% to 85% fell in the Caucasian-associated ancestry cluster.

As concerns this clone: Its antigen is not known.

A multiplex PCR was run with 60 Vbeta primers and 13 Jbeta primers. Generated by immunoSEQ multiplex PCR, the TCRdb table keeps only in-frame clones and is missing some. Of hundreds of thousands of clones in the sample, more than 55% were seen once. The CDR3 covers 11 residues. Deletions cut 4 bases from V and 5 bases from J, with 6 bases between. Germline V gene sequence: CDR1 SGDLS, CDR2 YYNGEE. Overall study results and limits: HLA-A and HLA-B allele assignments for most subjects were reportedly predicted accurately using TCR beta sequences.

Input material: PBMCs. This chain joins TRBV9 and TRBJ1-2; D might be TRBD1 (5 bases). The sequence came from a female donor in good health and CMV-seronegative. This chain's CDR3 is CASSPGYGYTF. In nucleotides, the CDR3 is TGTGCCAGCAGCCCAGGGTATGGCTACACCTTC.